The 21 T cell receptor beta chains below were found in one sample sequenced in a study of shared clonotypes between healthy human individuals. TCRdb keeps only in-frame clones here, not all; method: immunoSEQ multiplex PCR. The profile shows about 460,000 clones, more than 70% of them singletons. Sequenced: PBMCs. The receptors shown here come from a woman aged 40 to 50 in good health. Some clones in this sample may be carry-over from other donors' samples.

The chain is built from TRBV27 and TRBJ1-5; D call uncertain. Trimming shortened V by 3 bases and J by 0 bases, and 9 bases separated the two germline ends. The V gene's germline CDR1 is MNHEY and CDR2 SMNVEV (reference sequence). The CDR3 totals 15 residues. The CDR3 region has the DNA TGTGCCAGCAGTTTTTCTGTCAATAGCAATCAGCCCCAGCATTTT. Translation: CASSFSVNSNQPQHF.

Regarding this clone: One junction end disagrees with the germline gene, perhaps due to a read error. The V and J genes are TRBV28 and TRBJ2-1; TRBD2 aligns across 12 bases. CDR1 and CDR2 (germline): MDHEN, SYDVKM. CDR3 length equals 15 residues. This CDR3 reads CASSLWTSGMDEQFF. The CDR3 DNA is TGTGCCAGCAGTCTATGGACTAGCGGGATGGATGAGCAGTTCTTC.

This clone was found a few times. The chain is built from TRBV30 and TRBJ2-5; TRBD1 matches at 10 bases. Germline CDR1 and CDR2: GTSNPN and SVGIG (reference sequence). This CDR3 comprises 18 residues. Trimming cost V 1 base and J 3 bases; bases outside gene matches: 14. The CDR3 sequence is CAWSGRQGAGRSKETQYF. For the CDR3, the DNA is TGTGCCTGGAGTGGGAGACAGGGGGCCGGGAGGTCCAAAGAGACCCAGTACTTC.

V is TRBV18 and J is TRBJ2-7; TRBD2 agrees at 7 bases. Trimming at V came to 2 bases and at J to 3 bases, leaving 1 base not matched to a gene. Germline V gene lookup returns CDR1 KGHSH and CDR2 LQKENI. CDR3 length equals 13 residues. CDR3 coding DNA: TGTGCCAGCTCACCAGCTAGCGGCTACGAGCAGTACTTC. Encoded protein: CASSPASGYEQYF.

This chain joins TRBV28 and TRBJ1-2; TRBD1 agrees at 7 bases. The CDR3 totals 15 residues. Germline V lookup: CDR1 MDHEN, CDR2 SYDVKM. Trimming at V came to 5 bases and at J to 2 bases, leaving 8 bases not matched to a gene. The CDR3 bases are TGTGCCAGCAGTCCTCCCGACAGGGTGAACTATGGCTACACCTTC. Translating gives CASSPPDRVNYGYTF.

The rearrangement joins TRBV27 to TRBJ1-1; a possible D gene is TRBD1 (5 bases). Trimming removed 4 bases from V and 0 bases from J, with 15 bases in between. The germline V gene has CDR1 MNHEY and CDR2 SMNVEV (reference sequence). The CDR3 loop spans 16 amino acids. CDR3 protein: CASSYQMRGVNTEAFF. As DNA, the CDR3 is TGTGCCAGCAGTTACCAGATGAGAGGGGTGAACACTGAAGCTTTCTTT.

Notes on this clone: This probably arose from a read error, given a far larger clone one base away. This chain connects TRBV19 to TRBJ2-7; TRBD2 agrees at 10 bases. Germline CDR1 LNHDA, CDR2 SQIVND (reference sequence). Unmatched junction bases numbered 8, after V lost 4 bases and J lost 8 bases. The CDR3 spans 14 residues. Written as DNA, the CDR3 is TGTGCCAGTAGTACCCCGGGACTAGCGTACAAGCAGTACTTC. Protein: CASSTPGLAYKQYF.

The V and J genes are TRBV18 and TRBJ2-7; 8 nucleotides line up with TRBD1. The CDR3 totals 15 residues. Germline V gene lookup returns CDR1 KGHSH and CDR2 LQKENI. Germline trimming cut 3 bases from V and 5 bases from J; bases unmatched to any gene: 9. CDR3 nucleotide sequence: TGTGCCAGCTCACCGATCGGGGCAGGGGGCAACGAGCAGTACTTC. Its protein product is CASSPIGAGGNEQYF.

The genes are TRBV6-1 and TRBJ1-4; 7 bases are a match to TRBD1. In germline, CDR1 is MNHNS, CDR2 SASEGT. Trimming cost V 0 bases and J 10 bases; bases outside gene matches: 8. This CDR3 comprises 15 residues. CDR3 in amino acids: CASSEAGQPPRKLFF. The CDR3 nucleotides read TGTGCCAGCAGTGAAGCGGGACAGCCTCCTCGAAAACTGTTTTTT.

The table lists this clone with a few counts. The chain has TRBV9 and TRBJ2-5, with 11 positions matching TRBD2. V lost 0 bases to trimming and J lost 0 bases; unmatched junction nucleotides: 4. Per germline, CDR1 SGDLS and CDR2 YYNGEE. There are 17 residues in the CDR3. Here the CDR3 reads CASSVGGTSGYQETQYF. Written as DNA, the CDR3 is TGTGCCAGCAGCGTAGGAGGGACTAGCGGATACCAAGAGACCCAGTACTTC.

This clone was counted once. The rearrangement links TRBV19 to TRBJ2-7, with unresolved D. The germline V gene has CDR1 LNHDA and CDR2 SQIVND (reference sequence). The CDR3 has 13 residues. V lost 4 bases and J lost 5, with 12 bases in between. The CDR3, as DNA: TGTGCCAGTAGTAATACCCGTCAAAACGAGCAGTACTTC. Its translation is CASSNTRQNEQYF. The variable domain in full, completed from reference TRBV19 and TRBJ2-7, reads DGGITQSPKYLFRKEGQNVTLSCEQNLNHDAMYWYRQDPGQGLRLIYYSQIVNDFQKGDIAEGYSVSREKKESFPLTVTSAQKNPTAFYLCASSNTRQNEQYFGPGTRLTVT.

This clone was observed a few times. This chain uses TRBV10-2 with TRBJ2-7; TRBD2 might be the D (6 bases). V lost 0 bases, J lost 3 bases, and 12 bases lay in between. The CDR3 consists of 15 residues. Germline V gene lookup returns CDR1 WSHSY and CDR2 SAAADI. CDR3 region: CASSESSGLRYEQYF. Here the CDR3 DNA reads TGCGCCAGCAGTGAGTCTTCGGGACTCCGCTACGAGCAGTACTTC.

This clone has a single count. This may arise from a read error, as a much more abundant clone is one base away. This chain joins TRBV28 and TRBJ2-7; TRBD2 matches at 11 bases. Germline CDR1 MDHEN, CDR2 SYDVKM. The CDR3 consists of 15 residues. This CDR3 is CASSPSGRSSYKQYF. CDR3 in DNA: TGTGCCAGCAGCCCTAGCGGGAGGAGCTCCTACAAGCAGTACTTC.

The DNA for the CDR3 is TGTGCCAGCAGGGCAAGTGGTGGAAATCAGCCCCAGCATTTT. It is translated as CASRASGGNQPQHF. The chain has TRBV28 and TRBJ1-5; D is unclear. Germline CDR1 is MDHEN and CDR2 is SYDVKM. The CDR3 length is 14 residues. V was shortened by 6 bases and J by 4 bases, with 13 bases between the two germline ends.

With respect to this clone: A read error likely explains this, since a far larger clone differs by one base. The genes are TRBV4-2 and TRBJ2-2; 9 bases fit TRBD2. The CDR3 has 17 amino acids. The germline V gene encodes CDR1 LGHNA and CDR2 YNFKEQ. The CDR3 nucleotides are TGTGCCAGCAGCCAATTGACAGGGACTAGCAACACCGGGGAGCTGCTTTTT. Its translation is CASSQLTGTSNTGELLF.

In DNA, the CDR3 is TGTGCCAGCAGCTTGACACCTCAGGGAGGGACCTCCACCTATTTT. Translation: CASSLTPQGGTSTYF. This chain connects TRBV5-6 to TRBJ2-3, with 7 bases identical to TRBD2. The CDR3 loop spans 15 amino acids. In germline, CDR1 is SGHDT, CDR2 YYEEEE. After removal of 1 base from V and 15 bases from J, the junction contained 17 bases not matched to a gene.

The V gene is TRBV28, the J gene TRBJ2-3; D not certain. Trimming removed 2 bases at V and 4 bases at J, with 4 bases between. Germline V gene lookup returns CDR1 MDHEN and CDR2 SYDVKM. This CDR3 comprises 12 residues. CDR3 nucleotide sequence: TGTGCCAGCAGTTTAGTTGCAGATACGCAGTATTTT. It specifies CASSLVADTQYF.

The rearrangement links TRBV6-1 to TRBJ2-7, with a weak D call TRBD2 (6 bases). V was pared by 3 bases and J by 0 bases, with 15 bases between. The CDR3 has 16 amino acids. The germline V gene encodes CDR1 MNHNS and CDR2 SASEGT. The CDR3 DNA reads TGTGCCAGCAGTGATGGGGGGTGGATAAGCTCCTACGAGCAGTACTTC. It codes for CASSDGGWISSYEQYF.

The CDR3 loop is CAIPPGTGDEQYF. The CDR3 nucleotides are TGTGCCATACCCCCCGGGACAGGGGACGAGCAGTACTTC. V gene TRBV7-9 combines with J gene TRBJ2-7; 10 bases are shared with TRBD1. This CDR3 has 13 residues. The germline CDR1 and CDR2 sequences are SEHNR and FQNEAQ (reference sequence). V gave up 10 bases and J gave up 5 bases; unmatched junction bases: 8.

Points on this clone: A read error is the likely source, as a far larger clone sits one nucleotide away. The J gene is TRBJ2-4, the V gene TRBV7-2, with 8 bases that match TRBD1. The CDR3 contains 19 residues. Germline-derived CDR1 and CDR2 are SGHTA and FQGNSA. The ends lost 5 bases at V and 8 bases at J; junction bases unmatched: 23. The DNA of the CDR3 is TGTGCCAGCAGCCCGGCTTATGGACCTTTAGGACAGGGCGGAGACATTCAGTACTTC. This encodes CASSPAYGPLGQGGDIQYF.

The chain uses TRBV9 and TRBJ2-5; perhaps TRBD2 as D (5 bases). The CDR3 consists of 15 residues. Germline V gene lookup returns CDR1 SGDLS and CDR2 YYNGEE. V was shortened by 1 base and J by 5 bases, with 15 bases between the two germline ends. The CDR3 DNA is TGTGCCAGCAGCGTAAGATCCGGGGAGTTGGAGACCCAGTACTTC. Amino acid sequence: CASSVRSGELETQYF.